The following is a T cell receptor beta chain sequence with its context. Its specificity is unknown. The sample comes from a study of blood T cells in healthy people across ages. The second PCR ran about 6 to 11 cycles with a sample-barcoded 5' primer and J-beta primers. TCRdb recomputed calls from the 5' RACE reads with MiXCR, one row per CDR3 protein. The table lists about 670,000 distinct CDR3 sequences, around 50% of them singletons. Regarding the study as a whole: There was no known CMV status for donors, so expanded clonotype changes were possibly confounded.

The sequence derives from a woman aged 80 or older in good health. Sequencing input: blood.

The CDR3 here is CASSQEDRFYEQYF. CDR3 coding DNA: TGCGCCAGCAGCCAAGAGGACAGGTTTTACGAGCAGTACTTC. The V call is TRBV4-1, the J call TRBJ2-7; 7 nucleotides agree with TRBD1. After removal of 0 bases from V and 4 bases from J, the junction contained 3 bases not matched to a gene. The V gene's germline CDR1 is MGHRA and CDR2 YSYEKL. The CDR3 has 14 amino acids.